This TCR beta chain was identified in a study of radiotherapy plus CTLA-4 blockade in lung cancer. Study details: Across the patients, objective responses occurred in about 19%, and disease control in under 35%.

Germline CDR1 MNHEY, CDR2 SMNVEV (reference sequence). V gave up 0 bases and J gave up 4 bases; unmatched junction bases: 5. The CDR3 covers 15 residues. General study findings and limits: How blood T cell clones changed early, along with interferon-beta, reportedly forecast response best. Clones of tumor-derived TCRs expanded in blood after radiotherapy plus ipilimumab.

Notes on this clone: Its antigen is undetermined.

Sequenced by immunoSEQ multiplex PCR; TCRdb stores in-frame clones only, minus some. In the table there are about 77,000 clones, roughly four fifths of which are singletons. This TCR derives from a human donor with non-small cell lung cancer whose response to radiotherapy plus ipilimumab could not be evaluated. The chain employs TRBV27 and TRBJ1-2, with 7 bases identical to TRBD1. Sequencing used peripheral blood, obtained from a patient treated with radiotherapy plus ipilimumab. The CDR3 region is CASSLSGPGGYGYTF. The CDR3 bases are TGTGCCAGCAGTTTATCGGGTCCAGGGGGCTATGGCTACACCTTC.